One sample yielded the 20 T cell receptor beta chains listed below, sequenced in a study of cytomegalovirus exposure and HLA in healthy donors. The PCR was carried out with 60 Vbeta primers and 13 Jbeta primers. Produced via immunoSEQ multiplex PCR; TCRdb's table is partial and in-frame only. Here the sample spans under 200,000 clones, 75% to 85% being singletons. Sequenced: PBMCs. All receptors derive from a girl aged 2 to 10 in good health and CMV-seropositive.

V gene TRBV18 combines with J gene TRBJ2-2; TRBD1 might be the D (6 bases). Trimming cost V 4 bases and J 7 bases, with 10 bases left between them. Germline assignment: CDR1 KGHSH and CDR2 LQKENI. The CDR3 contains 13 residues. CDR3 DNA: TGTGCCAGCTCACTCCAGGGGAACGGGGAGCTGTTTTTT. Translation: CASSLQGNGELFF.

The chain uses TRBV7-9 and TRBJ2-3; no reliable D call. The V gene's germline CDR1 is SEHNR and CDR2 FQNEAQ (reference sequence). This CDR3 is built from 14 residues. The V and J ends lost 1 base and 0 bases respectively, with 5 bases between them. CDR3 coding DNA: TGTGCCAGCAGCTTAGACTTTAGCACAGATACGCAGTATTTT. This codes for CASSLDFSTDTQYF. Full variable domain (missing parts from reference TRBV7-9 and TRBJ2-3): DTGVSQNPRHKITKRGQNVTFRCDPISEHNRLYWYRQTLGQGPEFLTYFQNEAQLEKSRLLSDRFSAERPKGSFSTLEIQRTEQGDSAMYLCASSLDFSTDTQYFGPGTRLTVL.

J is TRBJ2-2 and V is TRBV6-5, with D perhaps TRBD1 (6 bases). CDR3 length: 13 residues. Trimming left V 6 bases short and J 5 bases short, with 10 bases between. Germline assignment: CDR1 MNHEY and CDR2 SVGAGI. CDR3 nucleotide sequence: TGTGCCAGCAGCCAAACAGGGACCGGGGAGCTGTTTTTT. It is translated as CASSQTGTGELFF.

CDR3 bases: TGTGCCAGCAGCCAATTACCGGGACAGCTCTACGAGCAGTACTTC. Amino acid sequence: CASSQLPGQLYEQYF. The rearrangement joins TRBV4-2 to TRBJ2-7; 7 positions agree with TRBD1. The CDR3 has 15 residues. The junction had 7 bases not matched to a gene; V was cut back by 2 bases and J by 3 bases. From germline, CDR1 is LGHNA and CDR2 YNFKEQ.

The chain couples TRBV30 to TRBJ1-2; no clear D gene. This CDR3 region has 15 residues. CDR1 is GTSNPN and CDR2 is SVGIG in the germline V gene (reference sequence). Trimming cost V 0 bases and J 8 bases, with 19 bases left between them. The DNA for the CDR3 is TGTGCCTGGAGTGTACCCAGGCTAACCGGCTGGGGCTACACCTTC. It encodes CAWSVPRLTGWGYTF.

The V gene is TRBV6-1, the J gene TRBJ2-3; maybe TRBD2 (5 bases). The CDR3 loop spans 17 amino acids. Between the trimmed V and J ends, which lost 3 bases and 1 base, there was a span of 17 bases. Germline V CDR1 and CDR2: MNHNS, SASEGT. CDR3 DNA: TGTGCCAGCAGTGATATAACGGGCGGAGGCGGCACAGATACGCAGTATTTT. Its translation: CASSDITGGGGTDTQYF.

The chain joins TRBV7-3 to TRBJ2-7; a weak D match, TRBD2 (6 bases). Germline CDR1 SGHTA, CDR2 FQGTGA. The CDR3 runs to 16 residues. V dropped 2 bases and J dropped 7 bases, with 21 bases sitting between them. The CDR3 region has the DNA TGTGCCAGCAGCTTAGGCGGGGCCGGGCTGGGGGAGGAGCAGTACTTC. This gives the protein CASSLGGAGLGEEQYF.

V gene TRBV19 combines with J gene TRBJ2-7; 9 nucleotides align to TRBD1. This CDR3 region has 13 residues. After removal of 6 bases from V and 4 bases from J, the junction contained 4 bases not matched to a gene. CDR1 is LNHDA, CDR2 SQIVND, per germline (reference sequence). The CDR3 coding sequence is TGTGCCAGTAGGCCTGGGACAGGGTACGAGCAGTACTTC. It encodes CASRPGTGYEQYF.

V and J are TRBV5-1 and TRBJ1-5; D is ambiguous. Germline CDR1 SGHRS, CDR2 YFSETQ. V gave up 1 base and J gave up 6 bases, with 8 bases separating them. This CDR3 has 13 residues. The CDR3 protein is CASSLSSSQPQHF. The CDR3 nucleotides read TGCGCCAGCAGCTTGAGTTCGAGTCAGCCCCAGCATTTT.

The genes are TRBV2 and TRBJ2-1; 14 bases are shared with TRBD2. CDR1 and CDR2 from the germline V gene are SNHLY and FYNNEI. The CDR3 runs to 15 residues. The J segment lost 7 bases and the V segment lost 7 bases, leaving 6 bases of the junction unmatched. For the CDR3, the DNA is TGTGCCAGCAAGCGACTAGCGGGAGGGGTAAATGAGCAGTTCTTC. Translated: CASKRLAGGVNEQFF.

This clone has a single count. V gene TRBV29-1 combines with J gene TRBJ2-4; maybe TRBD1 (5 bases). Trimming took 3 bases from V and 0 from J, leaving 33 bases between them. Germline lookup yields CDR1 SQVTM and CDR2 ANQGSEA. The length of the CDR3 is 22 residues. In DNA, the CDR3 is TGCAGCGTTGAGGGCCCGACCTCTCCCACCCCTAATAGGGGCCTAGCCAAAAACATTCAGTACTTC. Residues: CSVEGPTSPTPNRGLAKNIQYF.

This clone was seen a handful of times. The V gene is TRBV11-2, the J gene TRBJ2-1; tentative D call: TRBD1 (6 bases). The CDR3 is 14 residues long. The V end lost 4 bases, the J end lost 9 bases, and 16 bases lay between the germline ends. The V gene's germline CDR1 is SGHAT and CDR2 FQNNGV. The CDR3: CASSSLTGFGEQFF. For the CDR3, the DNA is TGTGCCAGCAGCTCCTTAACAGGGTTTGGTGAGCAGTTCTTC.

The chain recombines TRBV30 with TRBJ1-1; TRBD1 matches at 9 bases. The CDR3 totals 16 residues. With V trimmed by 2 bases and J by 4 bases, 11 bases remained unmatched. Germline CDR1 and CDR2: GTSNPN and SVGIG (reference sequence). The CDR3 loop reads CAWSPATGTGSTEAFF. CDR3 nucleotides: TGTGCCTGGAGTCCCGCCACCGGGACAGGGAGCACTGAAGCTTTCTTT.

This clone appeared a few times. V gene TRBV5-1 combines with J gene TRBJ2-5; D is undetermined. V shed 1 base and J shed 2 bases, with 9 bases lying between them. Germline values: CDR1 SGHRS, CDR2 YFSETQ. The length of the CDR3 is 14 residues. CDR3 residues: CASSLSAVQETQYF. The DNA of the CDR3 is TGCGCCAGCAGCTTGTCGGCGGTACAAGAGACCCAGTACTTC.

The chain has TRBV6-6 and TRBJ1-1; D gene uncertain. The V gene's germline CDR1 is MNHNY and CDR2 SVGAGI (reference sequence). The CDR3 has 11 amino acids. V was cut by 11 bases and J by 0 bases, with 7 bases left in between. CDR3 residues: CASSVNTEAFF. CDR3 nucleotides: TGTGCCTCCAGCGTGAACACTGAAGCTTTCTTT.

V and J are TRBV30 and TRBJ1-1, with D perhaps matching TRBD1 (5 bases). Trimming pared 0 bases from V and 8 bases from J, leaving 10 bases between. Germline-derived CDR1 and CDR2 are GTSNPN and SVGIG (reference sequence). CDR3 size: 12 residues. CDR3 bases: TGTGCCTGGAGTGTACGTCGGGGGGAAGCTTTCTTT. Encoded protein: CAWSVRRGEAFF.

This chain links TRBV27 with TRBJ2-7; TRBD2 is a possible D gene (5 bases). Germline lookup yields CDR1 MNHEY and CDR2 SMNVEV (reference sequence). CDR3 length equals 13 residues. Deletions cut 2 bases from V and 3 bases from J, with 8 bases between. The CDR3 protein is CASSLRRFYEQYF. CDR3 in DNA: TGTGCCAGCAGTTTAAGGAGGTTCTACGAGCAGTACTTC.

The gene calls are TRBV5-1 and TRBJ2-1, with a tentative D call TRBD2 (5 bases). CDR1 SGHRS and CDR2 YFSETQ come from the germline V gene. V lost 3 bases, J lost 10 bases, and 14 bases lay in between. CDR3 length: 13 amino acids. The CDR3 coding sequence is TGCGCCAGCAGCTCGCCGACACTAGTAGAGCAGTTCTTC. Residues: CASSSPTLVEQFF.

This clone appeared a few times. The chain joins TRBV5-1 to TRBJ1-1; possibly TRBD1 for D (6 bases). CDR1 is SGHRS and CDR2 is YFSETQ in the germline V gene. The V and J ends lost 7 bases and 6 bases respectively, with 22 bases between them. The CDR3 is made up of 15 amino acids. This CDR3 reads CASGVTGSEEPEAFF. The CDR3 DNA is TGCGCCAGCGGGGTCACAGGGTCGGAGGAGCCTGAAGCTTTCTTT.

V gene TRBV7-9 combines with J gene TRBJ1-5; D is unresolved. The CDR3 runs 13 residues. Germline values: CDR1 SEHNR, CDR2 FQNEAQ (reference sequence). V was clipped by 1 base and J by 4 bases, with 5 bases between them. The CDR3 reads CASSLGTNQPQHF. For the CDR3, the DNA is TGTGCCAGCAGCTTAGGTACAAATCAGCCCCAGCATTTT. The full variable domain, in which reference TRBV7-9 and TRBJ1-5 provide the parts outside the CDR3, is DTGVSQNPRHKITKRGQNVTFRCDPISEHNRLYWYRQTLGQGPEFLTYFQNEAQLEKSRLLSDRFSAERPKGSFSTLEIQRTEQGDSAMYLCASSLGTNQPQHFGDGTRLSIL.